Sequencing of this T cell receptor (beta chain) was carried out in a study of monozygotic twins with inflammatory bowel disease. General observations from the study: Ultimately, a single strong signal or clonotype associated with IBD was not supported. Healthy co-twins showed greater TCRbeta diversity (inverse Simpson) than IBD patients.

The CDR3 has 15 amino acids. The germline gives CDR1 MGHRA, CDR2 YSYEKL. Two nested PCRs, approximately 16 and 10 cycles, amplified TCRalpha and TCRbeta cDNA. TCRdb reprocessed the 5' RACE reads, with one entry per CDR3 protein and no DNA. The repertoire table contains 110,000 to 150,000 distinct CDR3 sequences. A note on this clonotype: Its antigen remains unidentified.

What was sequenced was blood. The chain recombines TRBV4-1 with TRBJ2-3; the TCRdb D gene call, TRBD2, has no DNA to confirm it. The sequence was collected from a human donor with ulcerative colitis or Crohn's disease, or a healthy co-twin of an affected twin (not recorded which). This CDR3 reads CASSLTTSPTDTQYF.